The clone carrying this T cell receptor (beta chain) was counted only a few times. This record belongs to a study of blood T cell repertoires in COVID-19. Clinical histories supplied by participants themselves formed the basis of cohort assignment. The table came from immunoSEQ multiplex PCR; TCRdb's copy has only in-frame clones and leaves some out. The data show fewer than 350,000 clones, 89% seen once. The receptor was isolated from a man aged 55 to 70 who had recovered from COVID-19. The specimen sequenced was PBMCs or T cells enriched from blood (not recorded which).

CDR3 in DNA: TGTGCCAGCAGTTACGACAGGGGGCATGAGGTTGGCAATCAGCCCCAGCATTTT. Encoded protein: CASSYDRGHEVGNQPQHF. The chain links TRBV6-2 or TRBV6-3 to TRBJ1-5, with 10 bases fitting TRBD1. The V gene's germline CDR1 is MNHEY and CDR2 SVGEGT. This CDR3 has 18 residues. The V gene end was trimmed by 2 bases and the J gene end by 2 bases; junction bases not matched to a gene: 9.